A single sample is the source of the 24 T cell receptor beta chains below, sequenced in a study of cytomegalovirus exposure and HLA in healthy donors. TCRdb keeps only in-frame clones here, not all; method: immunoSEQ multiplex PCR. Of 55,000 to 70,000 clones in the sample, 85% to 90% were seen once. What was sequenced was PBMCs. The receptors shown here come from a woman aged 18-29 years in good health and CMV-seronegative.

V and J are TRBV5-4 and TRBJ2-1, with D unclear. Germline lookup yields CDR1 SGHNT and CDR2 YYREEE (reference sequence). V was shortened by 6 bases and J by 6 bases, with 10 bases between the two germline ends. CDR3 size: 12 residues. The CDR3 coding sequence is TGTGCCAGCATGAGTATTGGCAATGAGCAGTTCTTC. It specifies CASMSIGNEQFF. The variable domain in full, with the rest retrieved from reference TRBV5-4 and TRBJ2-1, is ETGVTQSPTHLIKTRGQQVTLRCSSQSGHNTVSWYQQALGQGPQFIFQYYREEENGRGNFPPRFSGLQFPNYSSELNVNALELDDSALYLCASMSIGNEQFFGPGTRLTVL.

This chain connects TRBV18 to TRBJ2-7; 8 nucleotides match TRBD1. J lost 0 bases, V lost 4 bases, and 2 bases had no gene match. CDR3 size: 14 residues. CDR1 and CDR2 from the germline V gene are KGHSH and LQKENI. CDR3 in DNA: TGTGCCAGCTCACGGACAGGGAGCTCCTACGAGCAGTACTTC. As protein: CASSRTGSSYEQYF.

The rearrangement uses TRBV28 and TRBJ2-7, with TRBD1 matching over 8 bases. In germline, CDR1 is MDHEN, CDR2 SYDVKM. This CDR3 contains 15 residues. V lost 6 bases to trimming and J lost 2 bases; unmatched junction nucleotides: 9. The CDR3 here is CASRGQGASPYEQYF. CDR3 sequence (DNA): TGTGCCAGCAGGGGGCAGGGGGCTAGTCCCTACGAGCAGTACTTC.

The chain combines TRBV25-1 with TRBJ1-1; D call uncertain. Germline CDR1 and CDR2: MGHDK and SYGVNS. Trimming shortened V by 5 bases and J by 4 bases, and 11 bases separated the two germline ends. The CDR3 is 13 amino acids. The DNA for the CDR3 is TGTGCCAGCAGTCTAGGCTATGGCACTGAAGCTTTCTTT. Its protein product is CASSLGYGTEAFF.

A few counts support this clone. The CDR3 nucleotides are TGTGCCAGCAGCCTGGTGGCTAGCGGAGCCAAAAACATTCAGTACTTC. Its protein is CASSLVASGAKNIQYF. V usage is TRBV7-3 and J usage is TRBJ2-4, with 7 bases identical to TRBD2. CDR1 is SGHTA, CDR2 FQGTGA, per germline. V was clipped by 5 bases and J by 0 bases; unmatched bases: 7. The CDR3 loop spans 16 amino acids.

The chain joins TRBV2 to TRBJ1-3; no clear D gene. The length of the CDR3 is 13 residues. The V end was cut by 8 bases, the J end by 0 bases, with 8 bases between. The germline V gene has CDR1 SNHLY and CDR2 FYNNEI. The CDR3 spells CASLRDSGNTIYF. The CDR3 DNA is TGTGCCAGCCTTCGGGACTCTGGAAACACCATATATTTT.

The chain is built from TRBV29-1 and TRBJ2-1, with D possibly being TRBD1 (5 bases). The CDR3 contains 10 residues. Germline V gives CDR1 SQVTM, CDR2 ANQGSEA. Here the CDR3 reads CSLQGAEQFF. CDR3 sequence (DNA): TGCAGTCTTCAGGGCGCTGAGCAGTTCTTC.

The rearrangement joins TRBV28 to TRBJ2-2; 9 bases line up with TRBD1. This CDR3 is 15 amino acids long. The J segment lost 6 bases and the V segment lost 2 bases, leaving 4 bases of the junction unmatched. Germline CDR1 MDHEN, CDR2 SYDVKM. As DNA, the CDR3 is TGTGCCAGCAGTTTAACACAGGGGGCGTCCGGGGAGCTGTTTTTT. Translation: CASSLTQGASGELFF.

V gene TRBV18 combines with J gene TRBJ2-1; TRBD2 agrees at 15 bases. V was clipped by 3 bases and J by 0 bases; unmatched bases: 3. Germline loops: CDR1 KGHSH, CDR2 LQKENI. The CDR3 length is 18 residues. The CDR3 sequence: CASSPEGLAGGSYNEQFF. The CDR3 bases are TGTGCCAGCTCACCTGAGGGACTAGCGGGAGGCTCCTACAATGAGCAGTTCTTC. The whole variable domain, remainder taken from reference TRBV18 and TRBJ2-1, is NAGVMQNPRHLVRRRGQEARLRCSPMKGHSHVYWYRQLPEEGLKFMVYLQKENIIDESGMPKERFSAEFPKEGPSILRIQQVVRGDSAAYFCASSPEGLAGGSYNEQFFGPGTRLTVL.

The rearrangement joins TRBV7-9 to TRBJ2-3, with TRBD1 as a possible D gene (5 bases). In germline, CDR1 is SEHNR, CDR2 FQNEAQ (reference sequence). CDR3 length: 14 amino acids. V dropped 0 bases and J dropped 2 bases, with 6 bases sitting between them. Written as DNA, the CDR3 is TGTGCCAGCAGCTTAGCGGGGCTCACAGATACGCAGTATTTT. This gives the protein CASSLAGLTDTQYF.

The J gene is TRBJ2-5, the V gene TRBV18; D unclear. Germline CDR1 KGHSH, CDR2 LQKENI. V lost 6 bases and J 1 base, leaving 3 bases between the germline ends. This CDR3 region has 11 residues. The CDR3 region has the DNA TGTGCCAGCTCCCTCCAAGAGACCCAGTACTTC. Its translation: CASSLQETQYF.

In its sample, this clone was seen once. V is TRBV15 and J is TRBJ1-4; D is undetermined. Trimming pared 3 bases from V and 5 bases from J, leaving 10 bases between. This CDR3 is 14 amino acids long. Germline values: CDR1 LNHNV, CDR2 YYDKDF (reference sequence). CDR3 residues: CATSRAGMNEKLFF. The CDR3 region has the DNA TGTGCCACCAGCAGGGCGGGGATGAATGAAAAACTGTTTTTT.

J is TRBJ2-7 and V is TRBV7-9, with 8 bases fitting TRBD1. Trimming cost V 6 bases and J 4 bases; bases outside gene matches: 5. The V gene's germline CDR1 is SEHNR and CDR2 FQNEAQ (reference sequence). CDR3 size: 13 residues. Written as DNA, the CDR3 is TGTGCCAGCAGTTCAGGGGGCTTGTACGAGCAGTACTTC. Translating gives CASSSGGLYEQYF.

The genes are TRBV7-6 and TRBJ2-7; TRBD1 matches 7 bases. The CDR3 length is 15 residues. V lost 1 base to trimming and J lost 0 bases; unmatched junction nucleotides: 3. Germline V gene sequence: CDR1 SGHVS, CDR2 FNYEAQ. CDR3 in amino acids: CASSLGDRHSYEQYF. The CDR3 region has the DNA TGTGCCAGCAGCTTAGGGGACAGACACTCCTACGAGCAGTACTTC.

This chain links TRBV7-2 with TRBJ1-1; D ambiguous. The CDR3 extends over 14 amino acids. V was clipped by 5 bases and J by 0 bases, with 10 bases between them. Germline V CDR1 and CDR2: SGHTA, FQGNSA. The CDR3 loop reads CASSVDYMNTEAFF. CDR3 in DNA: TGTGCCAGCAGCGTCGATTACATGAACACTGAAGCTTTCTTT.

V and J are TRBV5-1 and TRBJ2-2, with 11 positions matching TRBD2. Germline-derived CDR1 and CDR2 are SGHRS and YFSETQ. Losses at the gene ends were 7 bases for V and 15 bases for J; bases not matched to a gene: 14. The CDR3 runs to 14 residues. The CDR3 here is CASANPQTSGTVFF. In nucleotides, the CDR3 is TGCGCCAGCGCAAACCCGCAGACTAGCGGGACGGTGTTTTTT.

V gene TRBV27 combines with J gene TRBJ2-4; D is uncertain. This CDR3 is 15 amino acids long. The V gene's germline CDR1 is MNHEY and CDR2 SMNVEV (reference sequence). V was clipped by 3 bases and J by 2 bases, with 11 bases between them. CDR3 loop: CASSFREPPKNIQYF. The CDR3 DNA sequence: TGTGCCAGCAGTTTTCGCGAGCCGCCCAAAAACATTCAGTACTTC.

The CDR3 sequence is CAWSSGTPRAHNEQFF. The CDR3 nucleotides are TGTGCCTGGAGTAGCGGGACGCCGAGGGCCCACAATGAGCAGTTCTTC. The chain carries TRBV30 and TRBJ2-1; 7 bases map to TRBD2. The germline V gene encodes CDR1 GTSNPN and CDR2 SVGIG (reference sequence). The junction had 12 bases not matched to a gene; V was cut back by 2 bases and J by 5 bases. CDR3 length: 16 residues.

The CDR3 DNA follows: TGTGCCAGCAGCCCACAGGGAGGGATCAATCAGCCCCAGCATTTT. Its protein product is CASSPQGGINQPQHF. The V call is TRBV7-2, the J call TRBJ1-5; D is possibly TRBD1 (6 bases). Germline CDR1 is SGHTA and CDR2 is FQGNSA. This CDR3 has 15 residues. V lost 5 bases and J lost 3, with 14 bases in between.

CDR3 sequence reads: CASSATSGSPTGELFF. In nucleotides, the CDR3 is TGTGCCAGCAGCGCGACTAGCGGGAGTCCGACGGGGGAGCTGTTTTTT. This sequence joins TRBV9 and TRBJ2-2; TRBD2 matches at 12 bases. V lost 3 bases and J lost 8; bases outside the gene matches: 8. The CDR3 spans 16 residues. The germline V gene encodes CDR1 SGDLS and CDR2 YYNGEE. The variable domain in full, with the rest retrieved from reference TRBV9 and TRBJ2-2, is DSGVTQTPKHLITATGQRVTLRCSPRSGDLSVYWYQQSLDQGLQFLIQYYNGEERAKGNILERFSAQQFPDLHSELNLSSLELGDSALYFCASSATSGSPTGELFFGEGSRLTVL.

The rearrangement uses TRBV19 and TRBJ2-7; 8 bases are a match to TRBD2. The CDR3 is made up of 18 amino acids. The ends lost 3 bases at V and 0 bases at J; junction bases unmatched: 13. CDR1 and CDR2 from the germline V gene are LNHDA and SQIVND (reference sequence). CDR3 region: CASSIVGSAGGSSYEQYF. CDR3 sequence (DNA): TGTGCCAGTAGTATTGTTGGGTCGGCGGGAGGTAGCTCCTACGAGCAGTACTTC. The full variable domain, with the rest looked up from reference TRBV19 and TRBJ2-7, is DGGITQSPKYLFRKEGQNVTLSCEQNLNHDAMYWYRQDPGQGLRLIYYSQIVNDFQKGDIAEGYSVSREKKESFPLTVTSAQKNPTAFYLCASSIVGSAGGSSYEQYFGPGTRLTVT.

V and J are TRBV6-1 and TRBJ2-5; D is possibly TRBD2 (5 bases). Per germline, CDR1 MNHNS and CDR2 SASEGT. Deletions cut 3 bases from V and 0 bases from J, with 8 bases between. This CDR3 region has 14 residues. The chain's CDR3 is CASSETGNQETQYF. As DNA, the CDR3 is TGTGCCAGCAGTGAGACGGGGAACCAAGAGACCCAGTACTTC.

The chain recombines TRBV5-4 with TRBJ2-1; D is possibly TRBD1 (6 bases). Trimming stripped 0 bases from V and 10 bases from J, with 14 bases between. Germline CDR1 reads SGHNT; CDR2 reads YYREEE (reference sequence). This CDR3 is 14 amino acids long. Written as DNA, the CDR3 is TGTGCCAGCAGCTTGGAAGGGGTCAGGGGCGAGCAGTTCTTC. It yields the protein CASSLEGVRGEQFF. Combining the CDR3 with reference TRBV5-4 and TRBJ2-1 gives the whole variable domain ETGVTQSPTHLIKTRGQQVTLRCSSQSGHNTVSWYQQALGQGPQFIFQYYREEENGRGNFPPRFSGLQFPNYSSELNVNALELDDSALYLCASSLEGVRGEQFFGPGTRLTVL.

This chain joins TRBV4-1 and TRBJ2-7; D ambiguous. This CDR3 comprises 14 residues. Trimming stripped 2 bases from V and 4 bases from J, with 12 bases between. From germline, CDR1 is MGHRA and CDR2 YSYEKL. The CDR3 nucleotides read TGCGCCAGCAGCCAACCCGGTGGTCGGTACGAGCAGTACTTC. It translates to CASSQPGGRYEQYF.